This is a list of T cell receptor beta chains from one sample in a study of cytomegalovirus exposure and HLA in healthy donors. Sequencing was performed with immunoSEQ multiplex PCR; in TCRdb, only in-frame clones are kept and a portion is missing. The sample carries approximately 100,000 clones, around 80% recorded once. The sequencing input was PBMCs. The source of these receptors is a man aged 40-50 years in good health and CMV-seronegative. The CDR3 runs from the conserved cysteine through the conserved F or W. Fields, in order: J gene, clone size, D gene, V gene, CDR3 protein, CDR3 DNA. D genes are given only for firm matches. Size values are once, few and many counts, or a class for expanded clones, and some rows have none.

j_gene: TRBJ2-3; abundance: NA; d_gene: NA; v_gene: TRBV6-6; CDR3aa: CASSRRQGDTDTQYF; CDR3nt: TGTGCCAGCAGCCGTCGACAAGGGGACACAGATACGCAGTATTTT
j_gene: TRBJ2-3; abundance: NA; d_gene: TRBD1; v_gene: TRBV5-1; CDR3aa: CASSLEGQGATDTQYF; CDR3nt: TGCGCCAGCAGCTTGGAGGGACAGGGGGCCACAGATACGCAGTATTTT
j_gene: TRBJ1-2; abundance: NA; d_gene: NA; v_gene: TRBV6-5; CDR3aa: CASSPQANYGYTF; CDR3nt: TGTGCCAGCAGTCCACAGGCTAACTATGGCTACACCTTC
j_gene: TRBJ2-1; abundance: once; d_gene: TRBD1; v_gene: TRBV15; CDR3aa: CATSPDRGTYNEQFF; CDR3nt: TGTGCCACCAGCCCGGACAGGGGGACCTACAATGAGCAGTTCTTC
j_gene: TRBJ1-2; abundance: few; d_gene: TRBD1; v_gene: TRBV19; CDR3aa: CATNKGSGGQGRSYGYTF; CDR3nt: TGTGCCACCAACAAGGGAAGCGGGGGACAGGGGAGAAGCTATGGCTACACCTTC
j_gene: TRBJ2-7; abundance: NA; d_gene: NA; v_gene: TRBV2; CDR3aa: CASKFEYISYEQYF; CDR3nt: TGTGCCAGTAAGTTTGAATACATTTCCTACGAGCAGTACTTC
j_gene: TRBJ2-5; abundance: NA; d_gene: TRBD2; v_gene: TRBV6-1; CDR3aa: CASSEAIYGLAGLQETQYF; CDR3nt: TGTGCCAGCAGTGAAGCGATCTACGGACTAGCGGGTCTACAAGAGACCCAGTACTTC
j_gene: TRBJ2-7; abundance: NA; d_gene: NA; v_gene: TRBV18; CDR3aa: CASSPIASGGEQYF; CDR3nt: TGTGCCAGCTCACCCATAGCAAGTGGTGGGGAGCAGTACTTC
j_gene: TRBJ1-5; abundance: NA; d_gene: NA; v_gene: TRBV27; CDR3aa: CASRGGTSNQPQHF; CDR3nt: TGTGCCAGCAGAGGGGGAACTAGCAATCAGCCCCAGCATTTT
j_gene: TRBJ2-2; abundance: NA; d_gene: NA; v_gene: TRBV6-5; CDR3aa: CASRGASTGELFF; CDR3nt: TGTGCCAGCCGGGGGGCTTCCACCGGGGAGCTGTTTTTT
j_gene: TRBJ1-4; abundance: few; d_gene: NA; v_gene: TRBV10-2; CDR3aa: CASSEWGEKLFF; CDR3nt: TGCGCCAGCAGTGAGTGGGGCGAAAAACTGTTTTTT
j_gene: TRBJ2-2; abundance: NA; d_gene: TRBD1; v_gene: TRBV18; CDR3aa: CASSPRQGFTGELFF; CDR3nt: TGTGCCAGCTCACCACGACAGGGGTTCACCGGGGAGCTGTTTTTT
j_gene: TRBJ2-7; abundance: NA; d_gene: TRBD1; v_gene: TRBV6-5; CDR3aa: CASSNLDRVNEQYF; CDR3nt: TGTGCCAGCAGCAATTTGGACAGGGTCAACGAGCAGTACTTC
j_gene: TRBJ1-5; abundance: NA; d_gene: NA; v_gene: TRBV10-3; CDR3aa: CASGLGNHPQHF; CDR3nt: TGTGCCTCAGGGTTGGGGAATCATCCCCAGCATTTT
j_gene: TRBJ2-7; abundance: NA; d_gene: TRBD1; v_gene: TRBV5-1; CDR3aa: CASSFSPVGTGEQYF; CDR3nt: TGCGCCAGCAGCTTTTCGCCCGTCGGGACAGGGGAGCAGTACTTC
j_gene: TRBJ1-5; abundance: NA; d_gene: TRBD1; v_gene: TRBV6-1; CDR3aa: CASSATGTGVDQPQHF; CDR3nt: TGTGCCAGCAGTGCTACCGGGACAGGGGTGGATCAGCCCCAGCATTTT
j_gene: TRBJ2-1; abundance: NA; d_gene: TRBD2; v_gene: TRBV19; CDR3aa: CASSYSGGGPARYNEQFF; CDR3nt: TGTGCCAGTAGTTACAGCGGGGGGGGCCCCGCTAGATACAATGAGCAGTTCTTC
j_gene: TRBJ1-1; abundance: NA; d_gene: NA; v_gene: TRBV4-1; CDR3aa: CASSHEPGTQNTEAFF; CDR3nt: TGCGCCAGCAGCCATGAACCCGGGACACAGAACACTGAAGCTTTCTTT
j_gene: TRBJ2-3; abundance: few; d_gene: TRBD2; v_gene: TRBV2; CDR3aa: CASSPGLAGSDTQYF; CDR3nt: TGTGCCAGCAGCCCGGGACTAGCGGGGTCAGATACGCAGTATTTT
j_gene: TRBJ1-4; abundance: NA; d_gene: TRBD1; v_gene: TRBV5-4; CDR3aa: CASSSMIGTGGEKLFF; CDR3nt: TGTGCCAGCAGCTCGATGATCGGGACAGGGGGTGAAAAACTGTTTTTT
j_gene: TRBJ2-7; abundance: once; d_gene: TRBD1; v_gene: TRBV6-1; CDR3aa: CASSLTGQAYEQYF; CDR3nt: TGTGCCAGCAGTCTAACGGGACAGGCCTACGAGCAGTACTTC
j_gene: TRBJ2-1; abundance: NA; d_gene: NA; v_gene: TRBV30; CDR3aa: CAWSFVGGRYNEQFF; CDR3nt: TGTGCCTGGAGTTTTGTGGGGGGGCGGTACAATGAGCAGTTCTTC
j_gene: TRBJ1-3; abundance: NA; d_gene: NA; v_gene: TRBV9; CDR3aa: CASSERPREDTIYF; CDR3nt: TGTGCCAGCAGCGAGCGCCCCCGCGAGGACACCATATATTTT
j_gene: TRBJ2-2; abundance: NA; d_gene: TRBD2; v_gene: TRBV29-1; CDR3aa: CSVVPSGGAENTGELFF; CDR3nt: TGCAGCGTCGTCCCTAGCGGGGGGGCCGAAAACACCGGGGAGCTGTTTTTT
j_gene: TRBJ1-1; abundance: NA; d_gene: TRBD1; v_gene: TRBV28; CDR3aa: CASTTQMGQIVF; CDR3nt: TGTGCCAGCACCACCCAGATGGGACAGATTGTGTTT
j_gene: TRBJ2-3; abundance: NA; d_gene: TRBD1; v_gene: TRBV6-1; CDR3aa: CASSVFRTGANTQYF; CDR3nt: TGTGCCAGCAGTGTGTTCAGGACAGGGGCAAATACGCAGTATTTT
j_gene: TRBJ1-2; abundance: NA; d_gene: TRBD1; v_gene: TRBV29-1; CDR3aa: CSAPLDRGSYTF; CDR3nt: TGCAGCGCTCCCTTGGACAGGGGGAGCTACACCTTC
j_gene: TRBJ1-2; abundance: NA; d_gene: NA; v_gene: TRBV7-9; CDR3aa: CASSSGVLRYTF; CDR3nt: TGTGCCAGCAGCTCCGGGGTGCTGCGCTACACCTTC
j_gene: TRBJ2-1; abundance: few; d_gene: TRBD2; v_gene: TRBV4-1; CDR3aa: CASSQEWTSGYNEQFF; CDR3nt: TGCGCCAGCAGCCAAGAATGGACTAGCGGTTACAATGAGCAGTTCTTC
j_gene: TRBJ1-2; abundance: NA; d_gene: NA; v_gene: TRBV5-1; CDR3aa: CASRPRVDYGYTF; CDR3nt: TGCGCCAGCAGACCGAGGGTCGACTATGGCTACACCTTC
j_gene: TRBJ1-5; abundance: NA; d_gene: TRBD1; v_gene: TRBV5-6; CDR3aa: CASSMGQGGQPQHF; CDR3nt: TGTGCCAGCAGCATGGGACAGGGTGGGCAGCCCCAGCATTTT
j_gene: TRBJ1-4; abundance: NA; d_gene: NA; v_gene: TRBV29-1; CDR3aa: CSAGWGDEKLFF; CDR3nt: TGCAGCGCCGGTTGGGGAGATGAAAAACTGTTTTTT
j_gene: TRBJ1-6; abundance: NA; d_gene: NA; v_gene: TRBV5-5; CDR3aa: CASSPLDSPLHF; CDR3nt: TGTGCCAGCAGCCCCCTCGATTCACCCCTCCACTTT
j_gene: TRBJ2-3; abundance: NA; d_gene: NA; v_gene: TRBV9; CDR3aa: CASSVGTVSTDTQYF; CDR3nt: TGTGCCAGCAGCGTTGGTACGGTTAGCACAGATACGCAGTATTTT
j_gene: TRBJ2-2; abundance: NA; d_gene: TRBD2; v_gene: TRBV2; CDR3aa: CASYTGGKNTGELFF; CDR3nt: TGTGCCAGCTACACGGGGGGGAAGAACACCGGGGAGCTGTTTTTT
j_gene: TRBJ2-5; abundance: NA; d_gene: NA; v_gene: TRBV10-3; CDR3aa: CAISDPSEKQETQYF; CDR3nt: TGTGCCATCAGTGATCCTAGCGAGAAGCAAGAGACCCAGTACTTC
j_gene: TRBJ1-4; abundance: NA; d_gene: NA; v_gene: TRBV28; CDR3aa: CASSPPRARGEKLFF; CDR3nt: TGTGCCAGCAGCCCCCCCAGGGCAAGGGGTGAAAAACTGTTTTTT
j_gene: TRBJ1-5; abundance: NA; d_gene: NA; v_gene: TRBV28; CDR3aa: CASRRTPLRYSNQPQHF; CDR3nt: TGTGCCAGCAGACGTACCCCCTTGAGATATAGCAATCAGCCCCAGCATTTT
j_gene: TRBJ1-5; abundance: NA; d_gene: NA; v_gene: TRBV27; CDR3aa: CASSLLGAGSNQPQHF; CDR3nt: TGTGCCAGCAGTTTATTGGGGGCCGGTAGCAATCAGCCCCAGCATTTT
j_gene: TRBJ1-1; abundance: NA; d_gene: NA; v_gene: TRBV2; CDR3aa: CASSEEGISPEAFF; CDR3nt: TGTGCCAGCAGTGAAGAGGGGATTAGCCCTGAAGCTTTCTTT
j_gene: TRBJ2-5; abundance: NA; d_gene: TRBD1; v_gene: TRBV27; CDR3aa: CASSSKDRGRETQYF; CDR3nt: TGTGCCAGCAGTTCCAAGGACAGGGGGCGTGAGACCCAGTACTTC
j_gene: TRBJ1-2; abundance: NA; d_gene: NA; v_gene: TRBV6-1; CDR3aa: CASTNRGAGYGYTF; CDR3nt: TGTGCCAGCACTAACCGGGGGGCTGGGTATGGCTACACCTTC
j_gene: TRBJ1-1; abundance: NA; d_gene: NA; v_gene: TRBV6-6; CDR3aa: CASSYAGGGAGTEAFF; CDR3nt: TGTGCCAGCAGTTACGCGGGGGGGGGCGCGGGCACTGAAGCTTTCTTT
j_gene: TRBJ2-1; abundance: NA; d_gene: NA; v_gene: TRBV6-6; CDR3aa: CASIGTGIYNEQFF; CDR3nt: TGTGCCAGCATAGGAACAGGGATCTACAATGAGCAGTTCTTC